These 31 T cell receptor beta chains originate from one sample sequenced in a study of PD-1 blockade in classical Hodgkin lymphoma. Time point denoted: cycle 4 day 1 (C4D1), after more than five weeks of nivolumab. Each and every patient relapsed after autologous stem cell transplantation, and patients got differing brentuximab vedotin exposure. The CD4+ T cells used were purified from thawed PBMCs through magnetic negative selection. Sequencing was performed with immunoSEQ multiplex PCR; in TCRdb, only in-frame clones are kept and a portion is missing. The profile shows around 29,000 clones, approximately 81% of them singletons. Material: CD4+ T cells from blood, obtained before the fourth cycle of nivolumab. These receptors came from a human donor with classical Hodgkin lymphoma.

The chain couples TRBV18 to TRBJ2-3; unclear D gene. V lost 3 bases, J lost 0 bases, and 7 bases lay in between. CDR1 is KGHSH and CDR2 is LQKENI in the germline V gene. The CDR3 spans 14 residues. CDR3 amino acids: CASSPKGSTDTQYF. The CDR3 coding sequence is TGTGCCAGCTCACCTAAAGGGAGCACAGATACGCAGTATTTT.

This clone has just a few counts. The V and J genes are TRBV19 and TRBJ1-5, with TRBD1 as a possible D gene (5 bases). This CDR3 spans 14 amino acids. Trimming removed 3 bases at V and 3 bases at J, with 9 bases between. Germline-derived CDR1 and CDR2 are LNHDA and SQIVND (reference sequence). In DNA form, the CDR3 reads TGTGCCAGTAGTATTGACAGCCTCAATCAGCCCCAGCATTTT. This sequence encodes CASSIDSLNQPQHF.

This clone was counted only a few times. V is TRBV7-9 and J is TRBJ2-7; the D is unclear. V gave up 5 bases and J gave up 2 bases, with 16 bases separating them. The CDR3 loop spans 15 amino acids. Germline V gene sequence: CDR1 SEHNR, CDR2 FQNEAQ (reference sequence). The CDR3 reads CASSPTQVVTYEQYF. The CDR3 DNA sequence: TGTGCCAGCAGCCCTACCCAGGTTGTTACCTACGAGCAGTACTTC.

This chain uses TRBV5-1 with TRBJ1-2, with 8 nucleotides matching TRBD1. Trimming removed 1 base from V and 14 bases from J; junction bases left unmatched: 13. Germline assignment: CDR1 SGHRS and CDR2 YFSETQ. There are 14 residues in the CDR3. The CDR3 coding sequence is TGCGCCAGCAGCTTGTCAGCCCCTTACAGGGGGGTAACCTTC. Its translation is CASSLSAPYRGVTF.

This chain connects TRBV25-1 to TRBJ1-6; D possibly corresponds to TRBD1 (5 bases). V was clipped by 2 bases and J by 3 bases, with 8 bases between them. The CDR3 is 15 residues long. Germline CDR1 MGHDK, CDR2 SYGVNS. The CDR3 DNA reads TGTGCCAGCAGTGAACCAGGACACTATAATTCACCCCTCCACTTT. Protein product: CASSEPGHYNSPLHF. Based on the CDR3 plus reference TRBV25-1 and TRBJ1-6, the full variable domain is EADIYQTPRYLVIGTGKKITLECSQTMGHDKMYWYQQDPGMELHLIHYSYGVNSTEKGDLSSESTVSRIRTEHFPLTLESARPSHTSQYLCASSEPGHYNSPLHFGNGTRLTVT.

This chain joins TRBV5-1 and TRBJ2-6; the D is unclear. V lost 0 bases to trimming and J lost 2 bases, with 6 bases between them. Germline CDR1 reads SGHRS; CDR2 reads YFSETQ. The CDR3 runs to 15 residues. The CDR3 region is CASSLGPAGANVLTF. The CDR3 DNA reads as TGCGCCAGCAGCTTGGGTCCAGCTGGGGCCAACGTCCTGACTTTC.

The chain uses TRBV5-1 and TRBJ1-1; 8 bases are a match to TRBD1. J lost 5 bases, V lost 4 bases, and 10 bases had no gene match. The CDR3 extends over 15 amino acids. Germline V gene lookup returns CDR1 SGHRS and CDR2 YFSETQ. The CDR3, as DNA: TGCGCCAGCAGCCCAAACCCGACAGGGGCTACTGAAGCTTTCTTT. Translating gives CASSPNPTGATEAFF. The variable domain in full, with the rest retrieved from reference TRBV5-1 and TRBJ1-1, is KAGVTQTPRYLIKTRGQQVTLSCSPISGHRSVSWYQQTPGQGLQFLFEYFSETQRNKGNFPGRFSGRQFSNSRSEMNVSTLELGDSALYLCASSPNPTGATEAFFGQGTRLTVV.

J is TRBJ2-5 and V is TRBV6-1; 12 bases are shared with TRBD2. With V trimmed by 1 base and J by 5 bases, 8 bases remained unmatched. CDR1 and CDR2 (germline): MNHNS, SASEGT. This CDR3 has 17 residues. DNA for the CDR3: TGTGCCAGCAGTGAAGGGGCTAGCGGGGGGGCTTGGGAGACCCAGTACTTC. Translating it yields CASSEGASGGAWETQYF.

This clone has only one observation. The rearrangement joins TRBV2 to TRBJ2-7; D uncertain. The V and J ends lost 0 bases and 9 bases respectively, with 15 bases between them. Germline V gene data show CDR1 as SNHLY and CDR2 as FYNNEI. CDR3 length: 14 amino acids. The CDR3 DNA reads TGTGCCAGCAGTGAAGCGCTTCAGGAAAGAGCGCAGTACTTC. This sequence encodes CASSEALQERAQYF.

This chain connects TRBV14 to TRBJ2-6, with D possibly called TRBD1 or TRBD2 (6 bases each). The CDR3 runs 18 residues. The germline gives CDR1 SGHDN, CDR2 FVKESK. Trimming cost V 4 bases and J 0 bases, with 16 bases left between them. This CDR3 is CASSPRGRGGSGANVLTF. The CDR3 DNA reads TGTGCCAGCAGCCCCAGGGGCAGGGGAGGCTCTGGGGCCAACGTCCTGACTTTC.

This clone was detected once. The genes are TRBV19 and TRBJ1-2; possibly TRBD1 for D (6 bases). Trimming pared 3 bases from V and 8 bases from J, leaving 25 bases between. CDR1 is LNHDA and CDR2 is SQIVND in the germline V gene (reference sequence). The CDR3 sequence is 17 residues long. As DNA, the CDR3 is TGTGCCAGTAGTATCCAACCAGGGGACGTAAACTTGAGGGGCTACACCTTC. This sequence encodes CASSIQPGDVNLRGYTF.

The chain joins TRBV5-1 to TRBJ2-7, with 12 nucleotides matching TRBD1. Per germline, CDR1 SGHRS and CDR2 YFSETQ. The V gene end was trimmed by 1 base and the J gene end by 4 bases; junction bases not matched to a gene: 6. There are 16 residues in the CDR3. In DNA form, the CDR3 reads TGCGCCAGCAGCTTGACCGGGACAGGGGGCCAATACGAGCAGTACTTC. This encodes CASSLTGTGGQYEQYF.

The chain combines TRBV7-9 with TRBJ2-1, with 14 bases aligning to TRBD2. The CDR3 is made up of 16 amino acids. Per the germline V gene, CDR1 is SEHNR and CDR2 is FQNEAQ (reference sequence). J lost 8 bases, V lost 5 bases, and 8 bases had no gene match. The CDR3 nucleotides read TGTGCCAGCAGCCGCCGACTAGCGGGGGGGAAGGATGAGCAGTTCTTC. Encoded protein: CASSRRLAGGKDEQFF.

Regarding this clone: Different DNA sequences within this sample yield the same CDR3. The CDR3 region is CASSVGGADTEAFF. The DNA for the CDR3 is TGTGCCAGCAGCGTAGGGGGGGCCGACACTGAAGCTTTCTTT. This chain uses TRBV9 with TRBJ1-1; weak D call: TRBD1 (6 bases). The CDR3 runs to 14 residues. Germline V gene sequence: CDR1 SGDLS, CDR2 YYNGEE. With 0 bases removed from V and 3 bases from J, the gap between germline ends came to 9 bases.

This clone was seen a few times. The chain is built from TRBV20-1 and TRBJ1-1; no clear D gene. CDR3 length equals 11 residues. Germline V gives CDR1 DFQATT, CDR2 SNEGSKA (reference sequence). Trimming left V 3 bases short and J 1 base short, with 3 bases between. CDR3 amino acids: CSASRNTEAFF. In DNA form, the CDR3 reads TGCAGTGCTAGTAGGAACACTGAAGCTTTCTTT.

The chain is built from TRBV5-1 and TRBJ1-2, with a tentative D call TRBD1 (5 bases). Germline V gene data show CDR1 as SGHRS and CDR2 as YFSETQ. CDR3 length: 15 residues. The V end was cut by 3 bases, the J end by 2 bases, with 14 bases between. CDR3 coding DNA: TGCGCCAGCAGCTCCACGGGGGGAGCCAACTATGGCTACACCTTC. This gives the protein CASSSTGGANYGYTF.

This clone was picked up a small number of times. The chain carries TRBV7-9 and TRBJ1-5, with D possibly matching TRBD1 (5 bases). The CDR3 has 15 amino acids. Germline V lookup: CDR1 SEHNR, CDR2 FQNEAQ (reference sequence). Trimming left V 5 bases short and J 4 bases short, with 15 bases between. The CDR3: CASSVAGRDNQPQHF. The CDR3 bases are TGTGCCAGCAGCGTTGCAGGGAGGGATAATCAGCCCCAGCATTTT.

This rearrangement joins TRBV10-3 to TRBJ1-6; 7 bases line up with TRBD1. CDR1 ENHRY and CDR2 SYGVKD come from the germline V gene. With V trimmed by 1 base and J by 5 bases, 2 bases remained unmatched. The CDR3 is made up of 15 amino acids. The CDR3 DNA reads as TGTGCCATCAGTGAGTTGGGACAGAATAATTCACCCCTCCACTTT. It is translated as CAISELGQNNSPLHF.

Here the CDR3 DNA reads TGTGCCAGCAGCCGGGGACAGTCGAATCAGCCCCAGCATTTT. It is translated as CASSRGQSNQPQHF. The rearrangement joins TRBV7-9 to TRBJ1-5; 7 nucleotides line up with TRBD1. This CDR3 has 14 amino acids. The V gene end was trimmed by 5 bases and the J gene end by 4 bases; junction bases not matched to a gene: 5. Germline values: CDR1 SEHNR, CDR2 FQNEAQ (reference sequence). Using reference TRBV7-9 and TRBJ1-5 for the parts outside the CDR3, the full variable domain is DTGVSQNPRHKITKRGQNVTFRCDPISEHNRLYWYRQTLGQGPEFLTYFQNEAQLEKSRLLSDRFSAERPKGSFSTLEIQRTEQGDSAMYLCASSRGQSNQPQHFGDGTRLSIL.

CDR3 protein: CASSNRVSNTGELFF. The CDR3 bases are TGCGCCAGCAGCAACAGGGTTTCGAACACCGGGGAGCTGTTTTTT. The gene calls are TRBV5-1 and TRBJ2-2, with D possibly matching TRBD1 (6 bases). CDR1 and CDR2 (germline): SGHRS, YFSETQ. Trimming cost V 4 bases and J 0 bases, with 10 bases left between them. The CDR3 length is 15 residues.

The V and J genes are TRBV28 and TRBJ2-1; D not resolved. CDR1 is MDHEN, CDR2 SYDVKM, per germline. The CDR3 runs 11 residues. Between the trimmed V and J ends, which lost 2 bases and 6 bases, there was a span of 2 bases. This CDR3 reads CASSLLNEQFF. The DNA of the CDR3 is TGTGCCAGCAGTTTACTCAATGAGCAGTTCTTC.

The rearrangement links TRBV14 to TRBJ2-3; the D call may be TRBD1 or TRBD2 (5 bases each). Germline V gene lookup returns CDR1 SGHDN and CDR2 FVKESK. The CDR3 has 15 amino acids. V dropped 5 bases and J dropped 4 bases, with 16 bases sitting between them. The CDR3 sequence is CASSWYGARADTQYF. The CDR3 DNA follows: TGTGCCAGCAGCTGGTACGGGGCTCGGGCAGATACGCAGTATTTT.

DNA for the CDR3: TGCGCCAGCAGCTTGGACAGGGGGGGATCGGATGAAAAACTGTTTTTT. This sequence encodes CASSLDRGGSDEKLFF. The rearrangement joins TRBV5-1 to TRBJ1-4; 8 nucleotides line up with TRBD1. V lost 0 bases and J lost 6; bases outside the gene matches: 7. Per germline, CDR1 SGHRS and CDR2 YFSETQ. This CDR3 is built from 16 residues.

The V gene is TRBV15, the J gene TRBJ1-4, with 7 nucleotides matching TRBD1. CDR3 size: 16 residues. J lost 13 bases, V lost 1 base, and 15 bases had no gene match. CDR1 is LNHNV, CDR2 YYDKDF, per germline (reference sequence). CDR3 sequence: CATSRVGVGQVKRLFF. In DNA form, the CDR3 reads TGTGCCACCAGCAGAGTCGGGGTAGGACAGGTGAAGCGACTGTTTTTT.

This chain links TRBV5-1 with TRBJ2-1, with D unresolved. Looked up from germline, CDR1 is SGHRS and CDR2 is YFSETQ. The CDR3 has 15 residues. Trimming cost V 7 bases and J 5 bases, with 19 bases left between them. CDR3 amino acids: CASRVQGPGNNEQFF. The CDR3 DNA follows: TGCGCCAGCCGAGTTCAAGGCCCTGGGAACAATGAGCAGTTCTTC.

This clone was recorded only once. The rearrangement joins TRBV28 to TRBJ1-2; D might be TRBD1 (6 bases). Looked up from germline, CDR1 is MDHEN and CDR2 is SYDVKM. V lost 10 bases, J lost 4 bases, and 25 bases lay in between. The length of the CDR3 is 16 residues. The DNA of the CDR3 is TGTGCCACCCGCTCGGCGGGAAAAAGGGGGGCCTATGGCTACACCTTC. Amino acid sequence: CATRSAGKRGAYGYTF.

This clone was observed a single time. V is TRBV5-1 and J is TRBJ2-5, with D perhaps matching TRBD2 (7 bases). The V and J ends lost 6 bases and 5 bases respectively, with 17 bases between them. This CDR3 is built from 14 residues. CDR1 and CDR2 from the germline V gene are SGHRS and YFSETQ. DNA for the CDR3: TGCGCCAGCACTTTGGGGGGGGGCCGGGAGACCCAGTACTTC. Translation: CASTLGGGRETQYF. The entire variable domain, with the rest obtained from reference TRBV5-1 and TRBJ2-5, is as follows: KAGVTQTPRYLIKTRGQQVTLSCSPISGHRSVSWYQQTPGQGLQFLFEYFSETQRNKGNFPGRFSGRQFSNSRSEMNVSTLELGDSALYLCASTLGGGRETQYFGPGTRLLVL.

As to this clone: The same CDR3 arises from other DNA sequences in this sample as well. The rearrangement links TRBV5-1 to TRBJ1-1; D not certain. Germline V CDR1 and CDR2: SGHRS, YFSETQ. Trimming cost V 0 bases and J 1 base, with 7 bases left between them. This CDR3 comprises 14 residues. The CDR3 is CASSLEGGNTEAFF. CDR3 bases: TGCGCCAGCAGCTTGGAGGGTGGGAACACTGAAGCTTTCTTT.

The gene calls are TRBV5-1 and TRBJ2-2, with D possibly being TRBD1 (6 bases). This CDR3 is built from 15 residues. Germline loops: CDR1 SGHRS, CDR2 YFSETQ. V gave up 4 bases and J gave up 4 bases, with 14 bases separating them. Written as DNA, the CDR3 is TGCGCCAGCAGCCCACCGACAGGAGTCACCGGGGAGCTGTTTTTT. Translating gives CASSPPTGVTGELFF.

The chain joins TRBV11-2 to TRBJ1-1; maybe TRBD1 (6 bases). Germline CDR1 reads SGHAT; CDR2 reads FQNNGV. The CDR3 totals 14 residues. V was trimmed by 5 bases and J by 0 bases, leaving 10 bases between them. The chain's CDR3 is CASSPTGMNTEAFF. The CDR3 nucleotides are TGTGCCAGCAGCCCGACAGGAATGAACACTGAAGCTTTCTTT.

The chain combines TRBV5-1 with TRBJ1-1; D unclear. This CDR3 is built from 16 residues. Trimming cost V 2 bases and J 1 base, with 15 bases left between them. Germline CDR1 is SGHRS and CDR2 is YFSETQ. In DNA form, the CDR3 reads TGCGCCAGCAGCTTATTGGGCGCGGCCACGAACACTGAAGCTTTCTTT. Translating gives CASSLLGAATNTEAFF.